The source of this T cell receptor beta chain is a study of T-cell memory formation after mild COVID-19. Study conclusions and caveats: Whereas later expanders leaned CD4+, clones contracting day 15 to 85 showed a balanced CD4/CD8 makeup.

This clonotype was seen a handful of times. Its specificity is not known. MiXCR, run by TCRdb on the 5' RACE reads, gives a single entry per CDR3 protein. The data show some 450,000 distinct CDR3 sequences, with around 19% seen just once and approximately 8.1% held by the top ten. In germline, CDR1 is SGDLS, CDR2 YYNGEE. V was pared by 0 bases and J by 2 bases, with 19 bases between. The CDR3 is made up of 18 amino acids. Input material: PBMCs or a T cell subset sorted from them (not recorded which). The chain employs TRBV9 and TRBJ2-3; TRBD2 is a possible D gene (5 bases). The TCR originated in an adult woman who had mild COVID-19 (a few samples of this study predate the infection). Cell type and time point are not known. CDR3 bases: TGTGCCAGCAGCGTAGATCCTGGGAGAACCCGATTCACAGATACGCAGTATTTT. Translating it yields CASSVDPGRTRFTDTQYF.